This entry concerns a single T cell receptor beta chain. This specimen comes from a study of blood T cell repertoires in COVID-19. TCRdb's copy holds only in-frame clones and misses some; the assay was immunoSEQ multiplex PCR. The table includes under 300,000 clones, approximately 91% detected once. The germline CDR1 and CDR2 sequences are KGHSH and LQKENI. The CDR3 is 17 residues long. V shed 1 base, J shed 0 bases, and the junction held 4 bases outside the gene matches. The sample taken for sequencing was peripheral blood. The source is a middle-aged woman who had recovered from COVID-19. The chain uses TRBV18 and TRBJ2-2; TRBD1 matches at 8 bases. This CDR3 reads CASSPLLTGANTGELFF. CDR3 nucleotides: TGTGCCAGCTCACCACTACTGACAGGGGCGAACACCGGGGAGCTGTTTTTT. Looking up the rest from reference TRBV18 and TRBJ2-2 gives the full variable domain: NAGVMQNPRHLVRRRGQEARLRCSPMKGHSHVYWYRQLPEEGLKFMVYLQKENIIDESGMPKERFSAEFPKEGPSILRIQQVVRGDSAAYFCASSPLLTGANTGELFFGEGSRLTVL.